Described below is a single T cell receptor beta chain sequence and its context. Its antigen remains unknown. This sample is part of a study of T cell responses to AZD1222 COVID-19 vaccine. The data were produced by immunoSEQ multiplex PCR, yet TCRdb's version contains in-frame clones alone and is incomplete. Found here are more than 100,000 clones, about 92% of them singletons; the top ten hold 5%. In germline, CDR1 is SEHNR, CDR2 FQNEAQ (reference sequence). With 2 bases removed from V and 3 bases from J, the gap between germline ends came to 5 bases. The CDR3 length is 12 residues. Study-level findings and limits: Every sample of the repertoires postdated the peak T cell response. Spike regions recognized by vaccine-associated CD4 TCRs spanned the protein, led by 160-218 and 743-854. Spike-specific TCR breadth and depth rose after two AZD1222 doses. Clonal diversity was possibly underestimated, and white British individuals and females predominated among donors.

The rearrangement joins TRBV7-9 to TRBJ2-7; possible D gene TRBD1, 5 bases. The specimen was peripheral blood, collected 28 days after the second AZD1222 dose. The receptor was isolated from an adult who received the AZD1222 COVID-19 vaccine. CDR3 sequence reads: CASSLQGYEQYF. Written as DNA, the CDR3 is TGTGCCAGCAGCTTACAGGGCTACGAGCAGTACTTC.